This TCR beta chain originates from a study of regulatory T cells in long-lasting Graves disease. In building TCR beta libraries, iRepertoire HTBI primers were used together with Arm-PCR of CDR3 regions. From the multiplex PCR reads, TCRdb called clonotypes with MiXCR, one entry per CDR3 protein. Of about 660,000 distinct CDR3 sequences detected, 25% to 35% appear once; the ten largest clones hold 35% to 55%. The CDR3 covers 15 residues. Germline lookup yields CDR1 SQVTM and CDR2 ANQGSEA. The V end was cut by 4 bases, the J end by 2 bases, with 17 bases between. Time point meaning: persistent/refractory GD, antithyroid drugs over 5 years with positive TRAb. After RNA was extracted from PBMCs, the TCR library was made from it. Diagnoses of Graves' disease were made by American Thyroid Association guidelines. An endocrinology department in Xi'an, China, supplied the patients.

The rearrangement joins TRBV29-1 to TRBJ1-1; D possibly corresponds to TRBD1 (5 bases). This clonotype was obtained from a female donor with Graves disease. Here the sequenced sample was peripheral blood mononuclear cells (PBMCs), taken when the disease was refractory, from a patient treated with antithyroid drugs. The CDR3 DNA reads TGCAGCGTTGTAGAAGTGCCGGGGGGTAACACTGAAGCTTTCTTT. Protein product: CSVVEVPGGNTEAFF. Combining the CDR3 with reference TRBV29-1 and TRBJ1-1 gives the whole variable domain SAVISQKPSRDICQRGTSLTIQCQVDSQVTMMFWYRQQPGQSLTLIATANQGSEATYESGFVIDKFPISRPNLTFSTLTVSNMSPEDSSIYLCSVVEVPGGNTEAFFGQGTRLTVV.